A single sample is the source of the 8 T cell receptor beta chains below, sequenced in a study of TIL therapy for anti-PD-1-resistant metastatic lung cancer. Time point meaning: pre-treatment sample, taken before nivolumab and TIL therapy. This was the immunoSEQ v3 assay. Generated by immunoSEQ multiplex PCR, the TCRdb table keeps only in-frame clones and is missing some. The table lists tens of thousands of clones, 65% to 90% of them singletons, with 5% in the top ten. Sequencing used blood, obtained at baseline. Receptor source: a person aged 25-85 years with non-small cell lung cancer.

The chain carries TRBV30 and TRBJ1-4, with 10 bases matching TRBD1. Germline assignment: CDR1 GTSNPN and CDR2 SVGIG (reference sequence). Trimming cost V 0 bases and J 7 bases; bases outside gene matches: 5. The CDR3 has 15 amino acids. CDR3 in DNA: TGTGCCTGGAGTGTACAGGGGACAGGGGCTGAAAAACTGTTTTTT. Protein sequence: CAWSVQGTGAEKLFF.

This clone turned up a few times. The chain is built from TRBV29-1 and TRBJ2-5, with D tentatively TRBD1 (6 bases). Looked up from germline, CDR1 is SQVTM and CDR2 is ANQGSEA. V shed 6 bases and J shed 4 bases, with 6 bases lying between them. This CDR3 comprises 10 residues. Written as DNA, the CDR3 is TGCAGCGTAGGGGGAGAGACCCAGTACTTC. The encoded protein is CSVGGETQYF.

CDR3 DNA: TGTGCCAGCAGTCCACCCAGCGAATCCTATGGCTACACCTTC. Its protein product is CASSPPSESYGYTF. V gene TRBV6-6 combines with J gene TRBJ1-2; the D is unclear. The germline V gene has CDR1 MNHNY and CDR2 SVGAGI (reference sequence). The CDR3 sequence is 14 residues long. Trimming left V 5 bases short and J 4 bases short, with 14 bases between.

V is TRBV28 and J is TRBJ1-3; the D is unclear. Trimming removed 6 bases at V and 2 bases at J, with 11 bases between. The V gene's germline CDR1 is MDHEN and CDR2 SYDVKM. The CDR3 runs to 14 residues. The CDR3 sequence is CASSPVGAGNTIYF. As DNA, the CDR3 is TGTGCCAGCAGCCCCGTTGGGGCTGGAAACACCATATATTTT.

V gene TRBV20-1 combines with J gene TRBJ2-7; no definite D call. The CDR3 contains 11 residues. Trimming shortened V by 3 bases and J by 3 bases, and 6 bases separated the two germline ends. Germline-derived CDR1 and CDR2 are DFQATT and SNEGSKA (reference sequence). The CDR3 spells CSASPGYEQYF. The CDR3 DNA reads as TGCAGTGCTAGCCCTGGCTACGAGCAGTACTTC.

This clone showed up just once. The chain uses TRBV4-3 and TRBJ2-1; D uncertain. There are 16 residues in the CDR3. The germline V and J ends were trimmed by 2 bases and 0 bases, with 11 bases remaining between them. Germline CDR1 is LGHNA and CDR2 is YSLEER. The CDR3 DNA follows: TGCGCCAGCAGCCAATCACCTTCCAGCTCCTACAATGAGCAGTTCTTC. Its protein product is CASSQSPSSSYNEQFF.

The chain recombines TRBV3-1 (or the pseudogene TRBV3-2) with TRBJ2-3; maybe TRBD2 (6 bases). The CDR3 loop spans 18 amino acids. V lost 2 bases and J lost 3, with 21 bases in between. In germline, CDR1 is LGHDT, CDR2 YNNKEL (reference sequence). The DNA of the CDR3 is TGTGCCAGCAGCCAAAAGAGGCGGGGAGATTCTGTGACAGATACGCAGTATTTT. As protein: CASSQKRRGDSVTDTQYF.

The chain carries TRBV7-7 and TRBJ2-3; D is perhaps TRBD1 (6 bases). The CDR3 totals 14 residues. The germline V and J ends were trimmed by 2 bases and 5 bases, with 11 bases remaining between them. Germline-derived CDR1 and CDR2 are SSHAT and FNYEAQ (reference sequence). The CDR3 coding sequence is TGTGCCAGCAGCTTATCGACAGGTGAAGATACGCAGTATTTT. Translation: CASSLSTGEDTQYF.